This T cell receptor (beta chain) was obtained from a study of blood T cell repertoires in COVID-19. Across the whole study: T cells, B-cell-depleted T cells, or PBMCs supplied cDNA or gDNA.

Clones were read by immunoSEQ multiplex PCR, and TCRdb kept only the in-frame ones, dropping some. The sample contains roughly 290,000 clones, 80% to 90% of which appear only once. V shed 2 bases and J shed 10 bases, with 14 bases lying between them. Germline lookup yields CDR1 MNHEY and CDR2 SVGAGI. This CDR3 has 13 amino acids. In terms of age and location, participants ranged from roughly 18 to 100 years and lived in about two dozen US areas. The material sequenced was PBMCs or T cells enriched from blood (not recorded which). The V and J genes are TRBV6-5 and TRBJ1-1; D is possibly TRBD1 (6 bases). The source of this sequence is a man aged 25-45 years who had recovered from COVID-19. The CDR3 here is CASSYVREGVAFF. For the CDR3, the DNA is TGTGCCAGCAGTTACGTGCGGGAGGGGGTAGCTTTCTTT.